Listed below are T cell receptor beta chains from one sample, sequenced in a study of blood T cell repertoires in COVID-19. Only in-frame clones appear in the TCRdb table, and some are missing; sequencing was by immunoSEQ multiplex PCR. Among fewer than 200,000 clones listed, around 90% were seen once. The sequencing sample was made of peripheral blood. These receptors came from a man between 35 and 55 years old with active or convalescent COVID-19. Each CDR3 is given with its conserved first and last residue. The D gene is left open where the match is weak. Size values are once, few and many counts, or a class for expanded clones, and some rows have none.

>TRBD2|TRBV6-5|.|TRBJ2-3
TGTGCCAGCAAAGCGGGGGCCACAGATACGCAGTATTTT
CASKAGATDTQYF
>TRBD1|TRBV10-3|few|TRBJ1-1
TGTGCCATCAGAACAACCGGGACAGCCACTGAAGCTTTCTTT
CAIRTTGTATEAFF
>TRBD1|TRBV4-1|.|TRBJ1-2
TGCGCCAGCAGCCAAGGAAGGGGGCCTTCCTATGGCTACACCTTC
CASSQGRGPSYGYTF
>TRBD1|TRBV2|many|TRBJ1-2
TGTGCCAGCAGTGAAGGGACAGGGGGAGGAAGGGGCTACACCTTC
CASSEGTGGGRGYTF
>TRBD2|TRBV9|.|TRBJ2-1
TGTGCCAGCAGCGTAGAAGCGGGGAAGGTCAATGAGCAGTTCTTC
CASSVEAGKVNEQFF
>TRBD1|TRBV18|few|TRBJ1-5
TGTGCCAGCTCGCCCGACAGGGCAAGCCCCCAGCATTTT
CASSPDRASPQHF
>.|TRBV19|.|TRBJ1-6
TGTGCCAGTACCCGGGTGAGCAGTACGCAGTCACCCCTCCACTTT
CASTRVSSTQSPLHF
>.|TRBV7-3|.|TRBJ2-2
TGTGCCAGCAGCGCCCAGACAGGGAACACCGGGGAGCTGTTTTTT
CASSAQTGNTGELFF
>TRBD1|TRBV10-3|.|TRBJ1-1
TGTGCCATCACCGACAGGGACACTGAAGCTTTCTTT
CAITDRDTEAFF
>.|TRBV5-6|.|TRBJ2-3
TGTGCCAGCAGCTCCGGGCTAGCGTCAACAGATACGCAGTATTTT
CASSSGLASTDTQYF
>.|TRBV9|.|TRBJ2-3
TGTGCCAGCAGCGTAGCGCCGACGGGGGGCCACGATACGCAGTATTTT
CASSVAPTGGHDTQYF
>.|TRBV28|.|TRBJ1-2
TGTGCCAGCAGTAATCTGGGAGACTATGGCTACACCTTC
CASSNLGDYGYTF
>.|TRBV29-1|.|TRBJ1-2
TGCAGCGCCATATTCCCCTCGGAGGGGCGCCTCGCTGGCTACACCTTC
CSAIFPSEGRLAGYTF
>TRBD1|TRBV5-1|.|TRBJ1-2
TGCGCCAGCAGCTTGGGGACAGGGGGCTCTGGTGGCTACACCTTC
CASSLGTGGSGGYTF
>TRBD1|TRBV30|.|TRBJ1-5
TGTGCCTGGGGACCGCAGGGGGCCGGCAATCAGCCCCAGCATTTT
CAWGPQGAGNQPQHF
>.|TRBV15|.|TRBJ1-2
TGTGCCACCAGCAGAGATTTATCAGCGACTAACTATGGCTACACCTTC
CATSRDLSATNYGYTF
>.|TRBV30|.|TRBJ1-5
TGTGCCTGGAGTTCACAAGAGGAAAGGCCCCAGCATTTT
CAWSSQEERPQHF
>.|TRBV7-8|.|TRBJ2-1
TGTGCCAGCAGCTTAGTCCTCACCCCGGGGCAGTTCTTC
CASSLVLTPGQFF
>TRBD1|TRBV24-1|once|TRBJ1-2
TGTGCCACCAGTGCTACCGACAGGGTAGGAGATGGCTACACCTTC
CATSATDRVGDGYTF
>TRBD1|TRBV19|.|TRBJ1-4
TGTGCCAGTAGTGCTCGGGACAGTCTGGAAAAACTGTTTTTT
CASSARDSLEKLFF
>TRBD1|TRBV18|.|TRBJ2-1
TGTGCCAGCTCACCCGGGACAGGGAACAATGAGCAGTTCTTC
CASSPGTGNNEQFF
>TRBD1|TRBV6-5|.|TRBJ1-2
TGTGCCACCCTGGGGGGACAGGGGGCGAGGTATGGCTACACCTTC
CATLGGQGARYGYTF
>.|TRBV19|.|TRBJ1-1
TGTGCCAGTAGTGGGAATGTATTCCGGCCAGGGAATGAAGCTTTCTTT
CASSGNVFRPGNEAFF
>TRBD1|TRBV9|.|TRBJ2-1
TGTGCCAGCAGCGACACAGGGGCTGATGAGCAGTTCTTC
CASSDTGADEQFF
>TRBD1|TRBV19|.|TRBJ1-5
TGTGCCAGTAGGGACAGGGGTTTGAGCAATCAGCCCCAGCATTTT
CASRDRGLSNQPQHF
>TRBD1|TRBV27|once|TRBJ2-5
TGTGCCAGCAGTCCAGGGACAGGGCGACAAGAGACCCAGTACTTC
CASSPGTGRQETQYF
>.|TRBV7-6|.|TRBJ1-6
TGTGCCAGCAGCTTAGGGGGTACAGGGACTAATTCACCCCTCCACTTT
CASSLGGTGTNSPLHF
>.|TRBV7-2|.|TRBJ1-2
TGTGCCAGCAGCTCTATGGATGGCTACACCTTC
CASSSMDGYTF
>TRBD1|TRBV7-2|few|TRBJ1-6
TGTGCCAGCAGCCCGCTGGGGACAGGGAATTCACCCCTCCACTTT
CASSPLGTGNSPLHF
>.|TRBV27|.|TRBJ2-2
TGTGCCAGCAGAAGGAGCCGGAACACCGGGGAGCTGTTTTTT
CASRRSRNTGELFF